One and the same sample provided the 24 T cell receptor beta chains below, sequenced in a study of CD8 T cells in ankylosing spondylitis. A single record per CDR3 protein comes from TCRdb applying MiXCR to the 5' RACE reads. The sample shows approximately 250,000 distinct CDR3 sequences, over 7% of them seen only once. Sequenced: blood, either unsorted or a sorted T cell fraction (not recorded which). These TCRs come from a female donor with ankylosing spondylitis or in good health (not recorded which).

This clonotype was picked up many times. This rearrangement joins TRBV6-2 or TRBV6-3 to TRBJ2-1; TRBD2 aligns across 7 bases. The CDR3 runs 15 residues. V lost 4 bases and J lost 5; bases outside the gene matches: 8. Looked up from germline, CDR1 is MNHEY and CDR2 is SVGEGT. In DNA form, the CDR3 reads TGTGCCAGCAGTTCCGGAGCGGGGACCGACAATGAGCAGTTCTTC. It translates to CASSSGAGTDNEQFF.

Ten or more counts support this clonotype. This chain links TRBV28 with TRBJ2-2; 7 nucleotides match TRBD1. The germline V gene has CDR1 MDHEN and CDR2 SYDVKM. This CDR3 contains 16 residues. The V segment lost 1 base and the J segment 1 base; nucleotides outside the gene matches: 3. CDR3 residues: CASSLSGQWNTGELFF. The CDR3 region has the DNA TGTGCCAGCAGTTTATCGGGACAGTGGAACACCGGGGAGCTGTTTTTT.

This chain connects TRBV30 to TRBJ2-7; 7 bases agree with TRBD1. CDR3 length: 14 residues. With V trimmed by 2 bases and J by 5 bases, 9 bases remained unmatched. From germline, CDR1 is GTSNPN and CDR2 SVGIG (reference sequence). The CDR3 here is CAWSPGTVPNEQYF. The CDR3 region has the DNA TGTGCCTGGAGTCCAGGGACAGTTCCAAACGAGCAGTACTTC.

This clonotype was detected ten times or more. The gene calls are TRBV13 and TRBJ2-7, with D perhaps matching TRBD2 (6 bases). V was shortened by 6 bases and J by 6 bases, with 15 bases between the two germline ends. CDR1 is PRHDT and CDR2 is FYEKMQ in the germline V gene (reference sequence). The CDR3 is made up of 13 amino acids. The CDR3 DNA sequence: TGTGCCAGCAGTAGCGGACGAAGCGGCGAGCAGTACTTC. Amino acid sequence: CASSSGRSGEQYF.

The CDR3 spells CASSVVGSSLFTDTQYF. Here the CDR3 DNA reads TGTGCCAGCAGCGTAGTCGGGTCCTCCCTTTTCACAGATACGCAGTATTTT. The chain is built from TRBV5-4 and TRBJ2-3; D is unclear. CDR3 length: 17 residues. The V end was cut by 4 bases, the J end by 2 bases, with 20 bases between. The germline V gene encodes CDR1 SGHNT and CDR2 YYREEE (reference sequence).

Written as DNA, the CDR3 is TGCAGTGCTCCCCGGGGGGACAGGGGGAGGGGTAGCAATCAGCCCCAGCATTTT. Protein sequence: CSAPRGDRGRGSNQPQHF. V is TRBV20-1 and J is TRBJ1-5; 11 bases fit TRBD1. Trimming cost V 5 bases and J 0 bases; bases outside gene matches: 12. This CDR3 is 18 amino acids long. Germline V gives CDR1 DFQATT, CDR2 SNEGSKA (reference sequence).

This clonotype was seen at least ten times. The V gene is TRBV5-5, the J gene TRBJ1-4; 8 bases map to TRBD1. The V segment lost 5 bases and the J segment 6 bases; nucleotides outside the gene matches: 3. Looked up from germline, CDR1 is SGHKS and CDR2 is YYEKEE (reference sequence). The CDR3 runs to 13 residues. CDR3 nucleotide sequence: TGTGCCAGCAGGACGACAGGGGATGAAAAACTGTTTTTT. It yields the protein CASRTTGDEKLFF.

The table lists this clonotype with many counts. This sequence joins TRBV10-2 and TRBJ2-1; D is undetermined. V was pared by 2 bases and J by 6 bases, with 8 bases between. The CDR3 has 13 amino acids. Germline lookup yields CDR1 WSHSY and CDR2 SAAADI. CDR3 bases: TGCGCCAGCAGTGAGCTTGACCGCAATGAGCAGTTCTTC. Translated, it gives CASSELDRNEQFF.

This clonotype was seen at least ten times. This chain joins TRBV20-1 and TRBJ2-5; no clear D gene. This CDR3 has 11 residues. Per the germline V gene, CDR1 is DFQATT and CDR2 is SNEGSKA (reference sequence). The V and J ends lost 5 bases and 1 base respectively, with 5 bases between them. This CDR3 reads CSAARQETQYF. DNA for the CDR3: TGCAGTGCTGCGCGCCAAGAGACCCAGTACTTC.

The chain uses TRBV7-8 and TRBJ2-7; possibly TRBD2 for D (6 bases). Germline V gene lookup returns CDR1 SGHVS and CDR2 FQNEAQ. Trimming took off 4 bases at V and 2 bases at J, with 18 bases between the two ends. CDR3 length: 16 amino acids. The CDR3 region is CASSSDGGALPYEQYF. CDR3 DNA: TGTGCCAGCAGCTCCGACGGAGGGGCCCTACCCTACGAGCAGTACTTC.

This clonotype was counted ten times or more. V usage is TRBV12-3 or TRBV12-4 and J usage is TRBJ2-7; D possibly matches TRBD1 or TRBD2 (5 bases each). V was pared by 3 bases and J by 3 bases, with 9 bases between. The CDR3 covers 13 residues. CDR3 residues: CASSLRDGYEQYF. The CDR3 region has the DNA TGTGCCAGCAGTTTGAGGGACGGCTACGAGCAGTACTTC.

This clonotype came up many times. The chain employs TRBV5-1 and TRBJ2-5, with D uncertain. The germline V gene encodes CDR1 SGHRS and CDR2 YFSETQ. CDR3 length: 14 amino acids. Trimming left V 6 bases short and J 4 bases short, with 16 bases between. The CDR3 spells CASNVGDRIETQYF. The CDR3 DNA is TGCGCCAGCAACGTTGGTGACCGAATAGAGACCCAGTACTTC.

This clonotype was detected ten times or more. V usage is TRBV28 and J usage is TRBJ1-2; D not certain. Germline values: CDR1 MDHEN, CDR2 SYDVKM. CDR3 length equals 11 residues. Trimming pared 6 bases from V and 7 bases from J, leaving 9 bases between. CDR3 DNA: TGTGCCAGCAGAGCTCTGGGTGGCTACACCTTC. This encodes CASRALGGYTF.

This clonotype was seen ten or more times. CDR3 sequence reads: CSARGPHQPQHF. CDR3 coding DNA: TGCAGTGCTAGAGGACCGCACCAGCCCCAGCATTTT. The chain recombines TRBV20-1 with TRBJ1-5; D is undetermined. Germline V gives CDR1 DFQATT, CDR2 SNEGSKA (reference sequence). Trimming stripped 1 base from V and 7 bases from J, with 8 bases between. The CDR3 consists of 12 residues.

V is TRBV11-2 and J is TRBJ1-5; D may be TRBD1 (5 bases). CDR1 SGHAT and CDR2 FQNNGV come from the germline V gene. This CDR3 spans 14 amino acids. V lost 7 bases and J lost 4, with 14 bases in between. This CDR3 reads CASNHGHKNQPQHF. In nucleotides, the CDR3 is TGTGCCAGCAATCATGGACACAAAAATCAGCCCCAGCATTTT. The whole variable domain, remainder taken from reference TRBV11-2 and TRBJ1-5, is EAGVAQSPRYKIIEKRQSVAFWCNPISGHATLYWYQQILGQGPKLLIQFQNNGVVDDSQLPKDRFSAERLKGVDSTLKIQPAKLEDSAVYLCASNHGHKNQPQHFGDGTRLSIL.

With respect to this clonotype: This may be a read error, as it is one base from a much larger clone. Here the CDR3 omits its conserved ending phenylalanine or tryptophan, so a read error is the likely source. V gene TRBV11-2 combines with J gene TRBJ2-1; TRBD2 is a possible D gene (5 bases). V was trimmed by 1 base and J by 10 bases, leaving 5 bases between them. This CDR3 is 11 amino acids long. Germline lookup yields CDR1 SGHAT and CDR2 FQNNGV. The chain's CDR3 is CASSLVAEQFL. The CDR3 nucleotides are TGTGCCAGCAGCTTAGTAGCGGAGCAGTTCCTC.

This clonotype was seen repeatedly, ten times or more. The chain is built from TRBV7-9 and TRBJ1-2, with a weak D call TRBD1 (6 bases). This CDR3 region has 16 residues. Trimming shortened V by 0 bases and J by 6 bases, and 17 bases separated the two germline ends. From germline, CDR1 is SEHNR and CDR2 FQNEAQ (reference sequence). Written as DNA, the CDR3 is TGTGCCAGCAGCTTAGCGGCCGCAGGGGTGTACCATGGCTACACCTTC. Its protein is CASSLAAAGVYHGYTF.

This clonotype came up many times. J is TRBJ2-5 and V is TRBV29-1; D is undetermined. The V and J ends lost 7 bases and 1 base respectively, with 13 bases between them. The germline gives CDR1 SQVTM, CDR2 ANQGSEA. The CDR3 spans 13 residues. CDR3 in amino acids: CSAHPGLQETQYF. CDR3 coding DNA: TGCAGCGCCCACCCAGGCCTCCAAGAGACCCAGTACTTC.

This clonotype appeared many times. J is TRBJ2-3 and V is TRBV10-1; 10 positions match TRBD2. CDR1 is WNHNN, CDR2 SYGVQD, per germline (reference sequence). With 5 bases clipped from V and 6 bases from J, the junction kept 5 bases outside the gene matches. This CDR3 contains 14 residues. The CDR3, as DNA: TGCGCCAGCAGTAGGGGACTAGCGACCGATACGCAGTATTTT. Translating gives CASSRGLATDTQYF.

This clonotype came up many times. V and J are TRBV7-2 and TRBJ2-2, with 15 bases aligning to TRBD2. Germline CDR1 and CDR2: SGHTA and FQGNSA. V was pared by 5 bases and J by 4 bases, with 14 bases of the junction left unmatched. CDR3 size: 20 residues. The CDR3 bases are TGTGCCAGCAGCCGGGTACCCTCGGGACTAGCGGGAGGCCCCACCGGGGAGCTGTTTTTT. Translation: CASSRVPSGLAGGPTGELFF.

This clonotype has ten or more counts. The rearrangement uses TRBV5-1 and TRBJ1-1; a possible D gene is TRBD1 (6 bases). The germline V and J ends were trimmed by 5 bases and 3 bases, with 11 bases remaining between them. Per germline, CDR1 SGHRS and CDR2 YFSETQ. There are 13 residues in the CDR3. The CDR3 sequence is CASRGAGDTEAFF. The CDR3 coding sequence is TGCGCCAGCAGGGGCGCAGGGGACACTGAAGCTTTCTTT.

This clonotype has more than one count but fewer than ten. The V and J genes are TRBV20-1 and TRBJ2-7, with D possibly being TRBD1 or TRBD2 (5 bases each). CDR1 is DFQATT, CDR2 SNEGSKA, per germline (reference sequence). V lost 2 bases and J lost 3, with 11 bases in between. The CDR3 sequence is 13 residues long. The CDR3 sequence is CSARPGTDYEQYF. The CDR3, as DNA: TGCAGTGCTAGACCAGGGACGGACTACGAGCAGTACTTC.

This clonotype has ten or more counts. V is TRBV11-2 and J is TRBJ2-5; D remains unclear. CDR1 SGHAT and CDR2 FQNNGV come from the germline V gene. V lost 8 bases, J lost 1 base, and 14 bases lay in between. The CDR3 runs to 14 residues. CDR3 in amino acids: CASSPGRTQETQYF. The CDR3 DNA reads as TGTGCCAGCTCCCCCGGGCGAACCCAAGAGACCCAGTACTTC. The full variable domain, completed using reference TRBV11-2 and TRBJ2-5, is EAGVAQSPRYKIIEKRQSVAFWCNPISGHATLYWYQQILGQGPKLLIQFQNNGVVDDSQLPKDRFSAERLKGVDSTLKIQPAKLEDSAVYLCASSPGRTQETQYFGPGTRLLVL.

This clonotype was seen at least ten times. As DNA, the CDR3 is TGCGCCAGCAGCCCTACGACGGGAGGAAATTACAATGAGCAGTTCTTC. The encoded protein is CASSPTTGGNYNEQFF. The V gene is TRBV5-1, the J gene TRBJ2-1, with 7 bases matching TRBD2. This CDR3 spans 16 amino acids. Per germline, CDR1 SGHRS and CDR2 YFSETQ. The V and J ends lost 4 bases and 4 bases, in that order; junction bases with no gene match: 11.